A single TCR beta chain is shown here with its context. The target antigen is unknown. Four PCR rounds used nested alpha and beta constant region primers plus the SP2 primer. Blood and skin TCR RNA was reverse transcribed with alpha and beta constant primers. A single record per CDR3 protein comes from TCRdb applying MiXCR to the 5' RACE reads. Among 55,000 to 70,000 distinct CDR3 sequences listed, 7.6% were seen once. An oligonucleotide containing a UMI was ligated to the 3' end of TCR cDNA. Cells were not sorted; total RNA input targeted about 1 to 1000 ng. This sample is part of a study of naive and memory T cell subsets. The study, taken as a whole, reports: This RNA-based method may be sensitive to activation-related transcript changes.

The CDR3 has 16 residues. Germline V gives CDR1 SGHNT, CDR2 YYREEE (reference sequence). V was clipped by 1 base and J by 2 bases; unmatched bases: 7. The chain joins TRBV5-4 to TRBJ2-3; 7 bases are a match to TRBD1. The source is a female donor in good health. CDR3 in amino acids: CASSLLRGRVTDTQYF. The CDR3 DNA reads as TGTGCCAGCAGCTTGCTAAGGGGGCGGGTCACAGATACGCAGTATTTT.